This entry lists 13 T cell receptor beta chains sequenced from one sample in a study of beta chain features in type 1 diabetes. The study, taken as a whole, reports: TCRB CDR3 length was moderately but significantly reduced in all four CD4+ subsets of Type 1 diabetes patients.

The antigens of these receptors remain unknown. Isolated RNA was reverse transcribed in full, so expressed TCRB transcripts were sequenced. Sequencing was performed with immunoSEQ multiplex PCR; in TCRdb, only in-frame clones are kept and a portion is missing. The repertoire includes about 140,000 clones, less than 15% of them detected once, and around 1.4% sits in the top ten. The source material was central memory CD4+ T cells from blood. The origin of the receptors is a man between 18 and 35 years old with type 1 diabetes.

The chain uses TRBV9 and TRBJ1-1; unclear D gene. CDR1 SGDLS and CDR2 YYNGEE come from the germline V gene. The CDR3 sequence is 13 residues long. The V end lost 3 bases, the J end lost 0 bases, and 6 bases lay between the germline ends. For the CDR3, the DNA is TGTGCCAGCAGCGAGACCCTGAACACTGAAGCTTTCTTT. Amino acid sequence: CASSETLNTEAFF.

This clone was detected a few times. CDR3 coding DNA: TGCGCCAGCAGTCGAGGAGAGACCCAGTACTTC. Amino acid sequence: CASSRGETQYF. The V gene is TRBV4-1, the J gene TRBJ2-5; D unresolved. Trimming cost V 6 bases and J 4 bases, with 6 bases left between them. Germline CDR1 MGHRA, CDR2 YSYEKL. This CDR3 is 11 amino acids long.

This clone was seen at least ten times. This chain uses TRBV2 with TRBJ2-1, with D maybe TRBD2 (5 bases). V gave up 1 base and J gave up 7 bases, with 14 bases separating them. The CDR3 consists of 15 residues. The V gene's germline CDR1 is SNHLY and CDR2 FYNNEI. CDR3 residues: CASSEGLAIGNEQFF. The CDR3 DNA sequence: TGTGCCAGCAGTGAAGGGCTAGCCATTGGGAATGAGCAGTTCTTC.

This clone was observed at least ten times. The chain links TRBV10-3 to TRBJ2-7; possible D gene TRBD1, 5 bases. Trimming shortened V by 6 bases and J by 0 bases, and 12 bases separated the two germline ends. Germline CDR1 reads ENHRY; CDR2 reads SYGVKD. The CDR3 runs to 14 residues. The CDR3 here is CAIRDIVSSYEQYF. CDR3 DNA: TGTGCCATCAGGGACATCGTTAGCTCCTACGAGCAGTACTTC.

This rearrangement joins TRBV28 to TRBJ2-7; D perhaps matches TRBD1 (6 bases). Germline V gene data show CDR1 as MDHEN and CDR2 as SYDVKM. The CDR3 loop spans 13 amino acids. The V and J ends lost 5 bases and 0 bases respectively, with 8 bases between them. As DNA, the CDR3 is TGTGCCAGCAGTAGGGACACCTCCTACGAGCAGTACTTC. Translation: CASSRDTSYEQYF.

This chain uses TRBV30 with TRBJ2-1, with D unclear. Trimming left V 4 bases short and J 4 bases short, with 14 bases between. The CDR3 loop spans 14 amino acids. Germline lookup yields CDR1 GTSNPN and CDR2 SVGIG (reference sequence). In DNA, the CDR3 is TGTGCCTGGAACCGTGGTGGCCTATACAATGAGCAGTTCTTC. Its protein product is CAWNRGGLYNEQFF. The full variable domain, in which reference TRBV30 and TRBJ2-1 provide the parts outside the CDR3, is SQTIHQWPATLVQPVGSPLSLECTVEGTSNPNLYWYRQAAGRGLQLLFYSVGIGQISSEVPQNLSASRPQDRQFILSSKKLLLSDSGFYLCAWNRGGLYNEQFFGPGTRLTVL.

The CDR3 sequence is CASSLAPGWAVETQYF. CDR3 DNA: TGCGCCAGCAGCTTGGCTCCAGGGTGGGCTGTTGAGACCCAGTACTTC. The chain joins TRBV5-1 to TRBJ2-5, with a tentative D call TRBD1 (5 bases). This CDR3 has 16 amino acids. Germline V lookup: CDR1 SGHRS, CDR2 YFSETQ. Trimming shortened V by 0 bases and J by 5 bases, and 17 bases separated the two germline ends.

This clone was found a few times. This chain links TRBV30 with TRBJ1-1; a possible D gene is TRBD1 (5 bases). Germline V gene lookup returns CDR1 GTSNPN and CDR2 SVGIG (reference sequence). The ends were cut back, 0 bases at V and 4 bases at J, with 12 bases in the middle. There are 14 residues in the CDR3. The CDR3 nucleotides read TGTGCCTGGAGTGTATGGGGGACCCCCACTGAAGCTTTCTTT. Its translation: CAWSVWGTPTEAFF.

This clone was recorded a few times. V and J are TRBV18 and TRBJ1-1, with D unresolved. This CDR3 has 13 residues. The germline V and J ends were trimmed by 2 bases and 1 base, with 5 bases remaining between them. Looked up from germline, CDR1 is KGHSH and CDR2 is LQKENI. The CDR3 sequence is CASSPGSNTEAFF. CDR3 in DNA: TGTGCCAGCTCACCAGGGTCGAACACTGAAGCTTTCTTT. Together with reference TRBV18 and TRBJ1-1, the CDR3 gives the full variable domain: NAGVMQNPRHLVRRRGQEARLRCSPMKGHSHVYWYRQLPEEGLKFMVYLQKENIIDESGMPKERFSAEFPKEGPSILRIQQVVRGDSAAYFCASSPGSNTEAFFGQGTRLTVV.

The V gene is TRBV15, the J gene TRBJ1-2; D ambiguous. Per the germline V gene, CDR1 is LNHNV and CDR2 is YYDKDF (reference sequence). CDR3 length: 14 amino acids. V was trimmed by 0 bases and J by 2 bases, leaving 7 bases between them. The CDR3 region has the DNA TGTGCCACCAGCAGAGAGGGAGGGAACTATGGCTACACCTTC. It translates to CATSREGGNYGYTF. Full variable domain (remainder filled in from reference TRBV15 and TRBJ1-2): DAMVIQNPRYQVTQFGKPVTLSCSQTLNHNVMYWYQQKSSQAPKLLFHYYDKDFNNEADTPDNFQSRRPNTSFCFLDIRSPGLGDTAMYLCATSREGGNYGYTFGSGTRLTVV.

The CDR3 reads CASSKNTGDNEQFF. CDR3 in DNA: TGTGCCAGTAGTAAAAACACAGGTGACAATGAGCAGTTCTTC. The chain links TRBV19 to TRBJ2-1; possible D gene TRBD1, 5 bases. V lost 4 bases and J 5 bases, leaving 12 bases between the germline ends. The germline V gene encodes CDR1 LNHDA and CDR2 SQIVND (reference sequence). There are 14 residues in the CDR3. The full variable domain, completed using reference TRBV19 and TRBJ2-1, is DGGITQSPKYLFRKEGQNVTLSCEQNLNHDAMYWYRQDPGQGLRLIYYSQIVNDFQKGDIAEGYSVSREKKESFPLTVTSAQKNPTAFYLCASSKNTGDNEQFFGPGTRLTVL.

The chain couples TRBV25-1 to TRBJ1-1; D uncertain. Germline CDR1 is MGHDK and CDR2 is SYGVNS. CDR3 length: 15 amino acids. V was pared by 4 bases and J by 6 bases, with 18 bases between. CDR3 residues: CASSVSAGVRAEAFF. In DNA, the CDR3 is TGTGCCAGCAGTGTTTCGGCCGGAGTACGGGCTGAAGCTTTCTTT.

The V call is TRBV5-4, the J call TRBJ2-3, with 8 bases fitting TRBD1. The CDR3 contains 14 residues. Germline CDR1 is SGHNT and CDR2 is YYREEE (reference sequence). The trim removed 3 bases at V and 6 bases at J, leaving 6 bases unmatched. CDR3 DNA sequence: TGTGCCAGCAGCTACGACAGGGGATCGGATACGCAGTATTTT. Translating it yields CASSYDRGSDTQYF.